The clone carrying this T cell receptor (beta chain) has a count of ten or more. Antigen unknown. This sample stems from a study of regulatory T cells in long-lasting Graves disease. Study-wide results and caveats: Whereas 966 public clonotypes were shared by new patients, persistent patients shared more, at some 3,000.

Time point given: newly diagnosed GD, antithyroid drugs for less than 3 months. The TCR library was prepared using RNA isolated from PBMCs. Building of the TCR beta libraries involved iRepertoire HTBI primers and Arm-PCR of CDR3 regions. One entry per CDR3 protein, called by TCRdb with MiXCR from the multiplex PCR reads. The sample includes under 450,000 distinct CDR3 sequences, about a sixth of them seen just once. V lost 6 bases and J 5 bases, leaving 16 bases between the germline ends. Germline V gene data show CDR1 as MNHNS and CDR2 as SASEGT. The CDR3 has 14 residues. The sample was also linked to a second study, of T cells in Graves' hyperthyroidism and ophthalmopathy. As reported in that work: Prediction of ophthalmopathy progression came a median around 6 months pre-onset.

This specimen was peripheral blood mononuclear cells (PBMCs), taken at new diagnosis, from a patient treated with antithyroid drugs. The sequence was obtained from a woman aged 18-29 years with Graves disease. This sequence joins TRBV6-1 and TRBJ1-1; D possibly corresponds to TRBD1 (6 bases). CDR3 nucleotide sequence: TGTGCCAGCAGCCCGCTACAGGGAAGGACTGAAGCTTTCTTT. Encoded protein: CASSPLQGRTEAFF.